This T cell receptor beta chain stems from a study of Graves' ophthalmopathy and Graves' hyperthyroidism. Study-wide findings and caveats: Sensitivity reached 87.88% and specificity about 80% for a 13-signature model separating ophthalmopathy from stable hyperthyroidism.

The study excluded patients with other autoimmune diseases, uncontrolled infections, pregnancy or lactation. Establishment of the diagnosis relied upon clinical symptoms, serum thyroxine, TRAb, thyroid ultrasound and orbital computed tomography. The trim removed 5 bases at V and 9 bases at J, leaving 19 bases unmatched. Germline V gene sequence: CDR1 SEHNR, CDR2 FQNEAQ (reference sequence). The CDR3 has 18 amino acids. This clonotype was detected only a few times. Its specificity is unknown. RNA transcripts were the source from which TCR beta CDR3 regions were amplified. First-round RT-PCR relied on HTBI primers, and a second-round multiplex PCR came next. TCRdb re-called the multiplex PCR reads with MiXCR, one entry per CDR3 protein. The repertoire has hundreds of thousands of distinct CDR3 sequences, 40% of them found once; the top ten carry less than 55%.

V is TRBV7-9 and J is TRBJ1-6; 7 bases align to TRBD1. The sample was peripheral blood. The receptor was derived from an adult man with Graves' ophthalmopathy. The CDR3 protein is CASSKYKATGSTASPLHF. The CDR3 DNA sequence: TGTGCCAGCAGCAAATATAAAGCGACAGGGTCGACCGCTTCACCCCTCCACTTT.